This T cell receptor (beta chain) was sequenced in a study of glioma-infiltrating T cells. J gave up 3 bases and V 3 bases, and 7 bases lay outside the gene matches. In germline, CDR1 is DFQATT, CDR2 SNEGSKA (reference sequence). The CDR3 runs to 16 residues. This clonotype was seen a handful of times. Amplification of TCR alpha and beta CDR3 regions from RNA used iRepertoire nested multiplex PCR. Each CDR3 protein gets one entry after TCRdb re-called the multiplex PCR reads with MiXCR. Of around 350,000 distinct CDR3 sequences listed, roughly 41% are singletons. Input material: glioma tissue, nonneoplastic brain tissue, or PBMCs (not recorded which). This receptor was identified in a human donor with low-grade glioma or glioblastoma, undergoing nonglioma brain surgery, or in good health (not recorded which). The rearrangement links TRBV20-1 to TRBJ2-3; the match to TRBD2 covers 12 bases. The CDR3 sequence: CSASPSGRAGTDTQYF. In DNA, the CDR3 is TGCAGTGCTAGTCCTAGCGGGAGGGCCGGGACAGATACGCAGTATTTT.